This paragraph reports one T cell receptor (beta chain). The table came from immunoSEQ multiplex PCR; TCRdb's copy has only in-frame clones and leaves some out. The top ten clones hold about a fifth of a sample with more than 30,000 clones, 65% to 90% of them seen once. Germline CDR1 SGHTA, CDR2 FQGNSA. The CDR3 is 14 amino acids. V dropped 6 bases and J dropped 2 bases, with 14 bases sitting between them. This record comes from a study of sequential checkpoint blockade in melanoma. The sample's treatment: randomized to nivolumab then ipilimumab (arm A) or the reverse (arm B). Sorted cells were live CD3+CD8+, lacking CD19 and CD56, from PBMCs.

The sequencing used CD8+ T cells sorted from blood (inferred from file names), collected from a patient given nivolumab and ipilimumab in sequence. The chain combines TRBV7-2 with TRBJ2-7, with D possibly matching TRBD2 (6 bases). The clonotype was recovered from a human donor with melanoma. CDR3 DNA: TGTGCCAGCAGTTCCGGGGCGGGGCCCTACGAGCAGTACTTC. It encodes CASSSGAGPYEQYF.